This record looks at one TCR beta chain sequence and its context. The donors gave bone marrow, and they were healthy. The data are from a study of cytomegalovirus exposure and HLA in healthy donors. A multiplex PCR was run with 60 Vbeta primers and 13 Jbeta primers. Clones were read by immunoSEQ multiplex PCR, and TCRdb kept only the in-frame ones, dropping some. The sample contains almost 95,000 clones, around 66% of which appear only once. From germline, CDR1 is DFQATT and CDR2 SNEGSKA (reference sequence). The ends were cut back, 6 bases at V and 4 bases at J, with 7 bases in the middle. The CDR3 runs 11 residues.

The source of this sequence is a man younger than 45 in good health and CMV-seronegative. Input material: PBMCs. V usage is TRBV20-1 and J usage is TRBJ2-1; D is possibly TRBD2 (6 bases). In DNA form, the CDR3 reads TGCAGTGCCGGGACTTACAATGAGCAGTTCTTC. Protein sequence: CSAGTYNEQFF.